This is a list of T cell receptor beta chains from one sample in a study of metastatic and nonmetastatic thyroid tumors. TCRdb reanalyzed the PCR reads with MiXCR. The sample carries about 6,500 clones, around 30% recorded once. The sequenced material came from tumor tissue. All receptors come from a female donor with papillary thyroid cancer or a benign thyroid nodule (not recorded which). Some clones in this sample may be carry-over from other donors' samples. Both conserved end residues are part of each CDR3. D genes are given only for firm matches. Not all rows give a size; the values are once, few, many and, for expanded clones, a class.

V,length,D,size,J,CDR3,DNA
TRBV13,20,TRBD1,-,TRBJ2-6,CASSSPSTGGVVSGANVLTF,TGTGCCAGCAGCTCACCTTCGACAGGGGGCGTAGTTTCTGGGGCCAACGTCCTGACTTTC
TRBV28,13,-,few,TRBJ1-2,CASSPPYNYGYTF,TGTGCCAGCAGCCCCCCTTATAACTATGGCTACACCTTC
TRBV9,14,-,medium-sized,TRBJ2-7,CASSVGPSSYEQYF,TGTGCCAGCAGCGTAGGCCCGAGCTCCTACGAGCAGTACTTC
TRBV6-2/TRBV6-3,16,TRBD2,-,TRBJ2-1,CASSENSGSSYNEQFF,TGTGCCAGCAGCGAGAATAGCGGGAGCTCCTACAATGAGCAGTTCTTC
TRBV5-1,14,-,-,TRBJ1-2,CASSLAGQNYGYTF,TGCGCCAGCAGCTTGGCGGGGCAGAACTATGGCTACACCTTC
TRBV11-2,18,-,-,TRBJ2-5,CASSLEGAGATAGETQYF,TGTGCCAGCAGCTTAGAGGGGGCAGGGGCTACCGCAGGGGAGACCCAGTACTTC
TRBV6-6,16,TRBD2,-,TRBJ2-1,CASSYSAGGDNNEQFF,TGTGCCAGCAGTTACTCGGCGGGGGGGGATAACAATGAGCAGTTCTTC
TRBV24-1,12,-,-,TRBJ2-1,CATSGWSNEQFF,TGTGCCACCAGTGGGTGGAGTAATGAGCAGTTCTTC
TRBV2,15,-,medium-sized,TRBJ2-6,CASSARQSGANVLTF,TGTGCCAGCAGTGCAAGACAGTCTGGGGCCAACGTCCTGACTTTC
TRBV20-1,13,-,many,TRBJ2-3,CSAIGRRTDTQYF,TGCAGTGCTATAGGACGGCGCACAGATACGCAGTATTTT
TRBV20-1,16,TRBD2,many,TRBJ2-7,CSASVAVLAGDDEQYF,TGCAGTGCTAGCGTTGCTGTACTAGCGGGAGATGACGAGCAGTACTTC
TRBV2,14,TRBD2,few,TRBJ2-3,CASSPLAGRDTQYF,TGTGCCAGCAGCCCACTAGCGGGACGAGATACGCAGTATTTT
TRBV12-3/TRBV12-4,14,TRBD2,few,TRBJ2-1,CASSLPGLAAEQFF,TGTGCCAGCAGTTTACCGGGACTAGCGGCAGAGCAGTTCTTC
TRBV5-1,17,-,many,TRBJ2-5,CASSLSFTTSWGETQYF,TGCGCCAGCAGCTTGAGTTTCACGACTAGTTGGGGGGAGACCCAGTACTTC
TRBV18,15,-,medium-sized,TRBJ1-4,CASSPGGASKEKLFF,TGTGCCAGCTCACCCGGGGGGGCATCCAAGGAAAAACTGTTTTTT
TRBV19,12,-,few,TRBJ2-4,CASSIAPNIQYF,TGTGCCAGTAGTATAGCCCCAAACATTCAGTACTTC
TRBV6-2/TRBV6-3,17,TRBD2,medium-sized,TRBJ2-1,CASSSMTSGFSYNEQFF,TGTGCCAGCAGTTCAATGACTAGCGGATTCTCCTACAATGAGCAGTTCTTC
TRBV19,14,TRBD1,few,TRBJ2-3,CASTKVQGADTQYF,TGTGCCAGTACCAAAGTCCAGGGGGCAGATACGCAGTATTTT
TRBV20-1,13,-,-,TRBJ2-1,CSAREDSYNEQFF,TGCAGTGCTAGAGAGGACAGCTACAATGAGCAGTTCTTC
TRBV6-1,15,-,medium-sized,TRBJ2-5,CASRGLQGGQETQYF,TGTGCCAGCAGGGGACTTCAGGGAGGTCAAGAGACCCAGTACTTC
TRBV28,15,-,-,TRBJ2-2,CASSLKGFLGGELFF,TGTGCCAGCAGCCTAAAGGGGTTCTTAGGCGGGGAGCTGTTTTTT
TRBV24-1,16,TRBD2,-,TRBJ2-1,CATSDFTSGIHNEQFF,TGTGCCACCAGTGATTTTACTAGCGGGATACACAATGAGCAGTTCTTC
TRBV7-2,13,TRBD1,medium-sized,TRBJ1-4,CASSSGQDEKLFF,TGTGCCAGCAGCTCCGGACAGGATGAAAAACTGTTTTTT
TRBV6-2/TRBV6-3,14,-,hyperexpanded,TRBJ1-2,CASTPSMGNYGYTF,TGTGCCAGCACCCCGTCCATGGGAAACTATGGCTACACCTTC
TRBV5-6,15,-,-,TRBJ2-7,CASSYTNWGSYEQYF,TGTGCCAGCAGCTACACAAATTGGGGTAGCTACGAGCAGTACTTC
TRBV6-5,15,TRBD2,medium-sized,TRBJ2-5,CASSYTSGRAETQYF,TGTGCCAGCAGTTACACTAGCGGGAGGGCCGAGACCCAGTACTTC
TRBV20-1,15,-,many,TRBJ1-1,CSARDLPERSTEAFF,TGCAGTGCTAGAGATCTACCGGAAAGGAGCACTGAAGCTTTCTTT
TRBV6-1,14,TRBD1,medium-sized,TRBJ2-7,CASRRTGLGYEQYF,TGTGCCAGCAGACGGACAGGGTTAGGCTACGAGCAGTACTTC
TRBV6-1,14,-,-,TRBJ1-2,CASSQEKGIWGYTF,TGTGCCAGCAGCCAAGAAAAGGGTATTTGGGGCTACACCTTC
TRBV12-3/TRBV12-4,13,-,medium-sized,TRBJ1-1,CASSLRRGTEAFF,TGTGCCAGCAGTTTAAGAAGGGGTACTGAAGCTTTCTTT
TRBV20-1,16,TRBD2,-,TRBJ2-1,CSSSAPGGLDIYEQFF,TGCAGTTCTAGCGCACCCGGTGGACTAGATATCTATGAGCAGTTCTTC
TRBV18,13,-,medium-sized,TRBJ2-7,CASSPPAGYEQYF,TGTGCCAGCTCACCGCCGGCCGGCTACGAGCAGTACTTC
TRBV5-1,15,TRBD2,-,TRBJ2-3,CASSLTAGGPDTQYF,TGCGCCAGCAGCTTGACAGCGGGGGGGCCCGATACGCAGTATTTT
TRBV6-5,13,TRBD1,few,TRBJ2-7,CASSSTGGGEQYF,TGTGCCAGCAGTTCGACAGGGGGTGGCGAGCAGTACTTC
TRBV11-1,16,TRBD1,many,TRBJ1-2,CASSLAYQDRGYGYTF,TGTGCCAGCAGCTTAGCGTATCAGGACAGGGGCTATGGCTACACCTTC
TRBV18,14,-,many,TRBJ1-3,CASSPGVSGNTIYF,TGTGCCAGCTCACCAGGGGTCTCTGGAAACACCATATATTTT
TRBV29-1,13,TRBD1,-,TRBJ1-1,CSIPGTVLTEAFF,TGCAGCATTCCCGGGACAGTGCTCACTGAAGCTTTCTTT
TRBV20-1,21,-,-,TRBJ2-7,CSARGLQTRTRGSLFVDEQYF,TGCAGTGCTAGAGGTCTACAAACTAGGACTAGGGGGAGCCTCTTCGTCGACGAGCAGTACTTC
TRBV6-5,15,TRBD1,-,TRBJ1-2,CASSYELTGGYGYTF,TGTGCCAGCAGTTACGAACTGACAGGGGGCTATGGCTACACCTTC
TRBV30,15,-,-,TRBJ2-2,CAWRTFGGGTGELFF,TGTGCCTGGAGAACATTCGGTGGGGGAACCGGGGAGCTGTTTTTT
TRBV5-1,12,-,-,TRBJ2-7,CASSLTGNEQYF,TGCGCCAGCAGCTTGACAGGGAACGAGCAGTACTTC
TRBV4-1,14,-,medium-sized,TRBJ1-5,CASSQENSNQPQHF,TGCGCCAGCAGCCAAGAAAACAGCAATCAGCCCCAGCATTTT
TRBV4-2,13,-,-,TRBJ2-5,CASSWGSRETQYF,TGTGCCAGCAGCTGGGGCTCGCGGGAGACCCAGTACTTC
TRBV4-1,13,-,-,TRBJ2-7,CASSQYFVNEQYF,TGCGCCAGCAGCCAATATTTCGTGAACGAGCAGTACTTC
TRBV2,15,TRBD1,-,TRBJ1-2,CASLSTGVGDYGYTF,TGTGCCAGCTTGTCAACAGGGGTTGGGGACTATGGCTACACCTTC
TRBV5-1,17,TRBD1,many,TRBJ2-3,CASSLGSGTGNTDTQYF,TGCGCCAGCAGCTTGGGATCCGGGACAGGGAATACAGATACGCAGTATTTT
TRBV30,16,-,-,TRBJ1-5,CAWSMKGAYSNQPQHF,TGTGCCTGGAGTATGAAGGGAGCCTATAGCAATCAGCCCCAGCATTTT
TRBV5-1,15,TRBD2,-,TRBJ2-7,CASSLESGGGYEQYF,TGCGCCAGCAGCTTGGAATCCGGGGGAGGGTACGAGCAGTACTTC
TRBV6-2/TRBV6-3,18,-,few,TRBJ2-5,CASSYSKSLASLQRTQYF,TGTGCCAGCAGTTACTCGAAGTCTCTGGCTAGTCTCCAACGGACCCAGTACTTC
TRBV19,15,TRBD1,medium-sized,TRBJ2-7,CASSIGTGKTYEQYF,TGTGCCAGTAGTATCGGGACAGGGAAAACCTACGAGCAGTACTTC
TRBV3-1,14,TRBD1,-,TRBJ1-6,CASSQGTGGSPLHF,TGTGCCAGCAGCCAAGGGACAGGTGGCTCACCCCTCCACTTT
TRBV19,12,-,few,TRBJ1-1,CASSSGRVEAFF,TGTGCCAGTAGTTCCGGACGGGTTGAAGCTTTCTTT
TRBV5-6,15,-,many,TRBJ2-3,CASSLAGAGRDTQYF,TGTGCCAGCAGCTTGGCGGGGGCCGGGAGAGATACGCAGTATTTT
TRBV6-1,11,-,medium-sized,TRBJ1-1,CASRKNTEAFF,TGTGCCAGCAGGAAGAACACTGAAGCTTTCTTT
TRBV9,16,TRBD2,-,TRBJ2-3,CASSPRTSGGSDTQYF,TGTGCCAGCAGCCCTCGGACTAGCGGGGGAAGCGATACGCAGTATTTT
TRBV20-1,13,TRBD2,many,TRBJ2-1,CSASGGYYNEQFF,TGCAGTGCTAGCGGGGGGTATTACAATGAGCAGTTCTTC
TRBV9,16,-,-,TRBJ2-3,CASSVDWTVSTDTQYF,TGTGCCAGCAGCGTAGACTGGACGGTGAGCACAGATACGCAGTATTTT
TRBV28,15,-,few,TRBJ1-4,CASSPYGGAGEKLFF,TGTGCCAGCAGTCCTTACGGGGGCGCGGGTGAAAAACTGTTTTTT
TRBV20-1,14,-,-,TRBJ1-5,CSARAGTAERQQHF,TGCAGTGCTAGAGCCGGGACCGCAGAACGGCAACAGCATTTT